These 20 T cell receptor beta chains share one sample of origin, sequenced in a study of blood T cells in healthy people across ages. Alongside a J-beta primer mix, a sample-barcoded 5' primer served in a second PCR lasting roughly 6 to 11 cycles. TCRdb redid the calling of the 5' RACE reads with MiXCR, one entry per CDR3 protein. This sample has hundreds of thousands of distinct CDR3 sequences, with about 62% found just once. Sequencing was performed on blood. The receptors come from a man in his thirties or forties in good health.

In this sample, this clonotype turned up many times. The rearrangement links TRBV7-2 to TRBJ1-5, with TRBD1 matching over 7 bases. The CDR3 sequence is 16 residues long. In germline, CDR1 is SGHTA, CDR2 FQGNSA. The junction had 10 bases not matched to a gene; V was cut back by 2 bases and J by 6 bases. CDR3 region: CASSLTSGGAGQPQHF. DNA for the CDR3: TGTGCCAGCAGCTTAACCTCAGGGGGGGCCGGTCAGCCCCAGCATTTT. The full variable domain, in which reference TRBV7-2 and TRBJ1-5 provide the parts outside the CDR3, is GAGVSQSPSNKVTEKGKDVELRCDPISGHTALYWYRQSLGQGLEFLIYFQGNSAPDKSGLPSDRFSAERTGGSVSTLTIQRTQQEDSAVYLCASSLTSGGAGQPQHFGDGTRLSIL.

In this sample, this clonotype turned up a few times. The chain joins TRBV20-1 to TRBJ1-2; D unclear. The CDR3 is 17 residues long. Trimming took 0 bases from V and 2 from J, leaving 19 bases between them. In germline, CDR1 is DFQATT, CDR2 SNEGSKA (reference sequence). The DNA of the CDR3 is TGCAGTGCTAGAGACCCCGAATCCTGGGAGAGGAACTATGGCTACACCTTC. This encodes CSARDPESWERNYGYTF.

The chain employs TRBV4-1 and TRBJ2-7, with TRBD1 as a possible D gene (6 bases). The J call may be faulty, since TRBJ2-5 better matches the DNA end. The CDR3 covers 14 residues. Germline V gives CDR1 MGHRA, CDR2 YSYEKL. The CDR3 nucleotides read TGCGCCAGCAGCCAAGATTGGACAGAAGAGACCCAGTACTTC. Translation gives CASSQDWTEETQYF.

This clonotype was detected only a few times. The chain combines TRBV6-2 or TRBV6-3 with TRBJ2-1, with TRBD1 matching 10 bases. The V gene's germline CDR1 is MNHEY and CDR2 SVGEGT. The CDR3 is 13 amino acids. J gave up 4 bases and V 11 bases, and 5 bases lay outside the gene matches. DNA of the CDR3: TGTGCCGCCCGACAGGGGGCTTACAATGAGCAGTTCTTC. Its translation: CAARQGAYNEQFF.

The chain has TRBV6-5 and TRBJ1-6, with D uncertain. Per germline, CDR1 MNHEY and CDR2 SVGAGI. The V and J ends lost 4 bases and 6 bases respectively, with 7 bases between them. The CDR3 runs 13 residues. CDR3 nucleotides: TGTGCCAGCAGTTTTCAGTTTAATTCACCCCTCCACTTT. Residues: CASSFQFNSPLHF.

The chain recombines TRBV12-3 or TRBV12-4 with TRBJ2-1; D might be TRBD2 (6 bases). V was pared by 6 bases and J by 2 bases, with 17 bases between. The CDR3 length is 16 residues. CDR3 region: CASSPGRTKTYNEQFF. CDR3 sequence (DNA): TGTGCCAGCAGCCCTGGGAGGACCAAAACCTACAATGAGCAGTTCTTC.

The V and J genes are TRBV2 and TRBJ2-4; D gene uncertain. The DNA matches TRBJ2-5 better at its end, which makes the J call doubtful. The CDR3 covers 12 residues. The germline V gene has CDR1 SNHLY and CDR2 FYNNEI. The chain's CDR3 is CASSELEETQYF. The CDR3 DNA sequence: TGTGCCAGCAGTGAGTTGGAAGAGACCCAGTACTTC.

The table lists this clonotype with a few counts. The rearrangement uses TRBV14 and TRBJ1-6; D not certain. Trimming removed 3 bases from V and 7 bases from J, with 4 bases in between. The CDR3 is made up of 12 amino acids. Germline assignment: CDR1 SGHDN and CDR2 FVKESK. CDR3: CASSHGNSPLHF. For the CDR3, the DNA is TGTGCCAGCAGCCACGGAAATTCACCCCTCCACTTT.

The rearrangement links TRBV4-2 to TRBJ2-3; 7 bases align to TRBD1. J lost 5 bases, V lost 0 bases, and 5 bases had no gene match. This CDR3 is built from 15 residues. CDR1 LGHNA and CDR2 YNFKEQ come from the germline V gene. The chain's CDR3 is CASSQDGQDRDTQYF. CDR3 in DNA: TGTGCCAGCAGCCAAGATGGACAGGATAGAGATACGCAGTATTTT.

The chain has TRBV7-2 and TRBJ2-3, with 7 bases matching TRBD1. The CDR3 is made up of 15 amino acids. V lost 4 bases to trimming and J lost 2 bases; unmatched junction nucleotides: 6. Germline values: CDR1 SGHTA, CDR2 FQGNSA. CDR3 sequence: CASSSRGQYTDTQYF. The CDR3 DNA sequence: TGTGCCAGCAGCTCGAGGGGACAGTACACAGATACGCAGTATTTT.

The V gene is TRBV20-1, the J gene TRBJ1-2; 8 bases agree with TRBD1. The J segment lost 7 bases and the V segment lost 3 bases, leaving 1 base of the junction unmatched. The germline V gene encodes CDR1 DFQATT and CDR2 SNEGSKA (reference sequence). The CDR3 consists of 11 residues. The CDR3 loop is CSASGQGGYTF. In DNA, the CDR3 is TGCAGTGCTAGCGGACAGGGTGGCTACACCTTC.

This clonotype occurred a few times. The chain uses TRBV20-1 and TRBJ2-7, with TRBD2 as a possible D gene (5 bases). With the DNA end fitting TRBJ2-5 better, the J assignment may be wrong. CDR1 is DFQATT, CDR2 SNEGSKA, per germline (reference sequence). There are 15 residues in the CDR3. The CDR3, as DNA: TGCAGTGCTAGGCGTTCGGCGGGCCTCGGGGAGACCCAGTACTTC. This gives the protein CSARRSAGLGETQYF.

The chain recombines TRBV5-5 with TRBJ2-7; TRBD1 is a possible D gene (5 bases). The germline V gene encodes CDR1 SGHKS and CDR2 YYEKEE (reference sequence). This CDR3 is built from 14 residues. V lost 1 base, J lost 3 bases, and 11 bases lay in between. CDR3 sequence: CASSLLDNYYEQYF. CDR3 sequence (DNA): TGTGCCAGCAGCTTGCTGGACAACTACTACGAGCAGTACTTC.

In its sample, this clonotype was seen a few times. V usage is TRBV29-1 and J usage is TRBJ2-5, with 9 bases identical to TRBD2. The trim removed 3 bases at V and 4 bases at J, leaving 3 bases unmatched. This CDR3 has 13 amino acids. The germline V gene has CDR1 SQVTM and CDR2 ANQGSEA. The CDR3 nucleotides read TGCAGCGTTGACGGCGGGGGGGCAGAGACCCAGTACTTC. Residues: CSVDGGGAETQYF.

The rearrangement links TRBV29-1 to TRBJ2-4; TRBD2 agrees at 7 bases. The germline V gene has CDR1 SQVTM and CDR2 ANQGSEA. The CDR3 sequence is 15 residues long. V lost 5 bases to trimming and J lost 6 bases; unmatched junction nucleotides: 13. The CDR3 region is CSVKPPGGEGNIQYF. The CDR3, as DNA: TGCAGCGTTAAACCTCCTGGGGGGGAGGGAAACATTCAGTACTTC.

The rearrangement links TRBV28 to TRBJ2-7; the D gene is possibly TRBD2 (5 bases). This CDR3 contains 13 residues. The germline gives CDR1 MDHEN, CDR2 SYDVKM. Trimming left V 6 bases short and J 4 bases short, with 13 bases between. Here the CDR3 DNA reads TGTGCCAGCAGGGTTGCGGGCAGTTACGAGCAGTACTTC. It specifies CASRVAGSYEQYF.

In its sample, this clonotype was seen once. Here the CDR3 DNA reads TGCAGTGCTAGAGATCGGTACCGGGACAGGGCCTATGGCTACACCTTC. This translates into CSARDRYRDRAYGYTF. The chain recombines TRBV20-1 with TRBJ1-2; 9 bases map to TRBD1. Losses at the gene ends were 0 bases for V and 4 bases for J; bases not matched to a gene: 9. This CDR3 contains 16 residues. In germline, CDR1 is DFQATT, CDR2 SNEGSKA (reference sequence).

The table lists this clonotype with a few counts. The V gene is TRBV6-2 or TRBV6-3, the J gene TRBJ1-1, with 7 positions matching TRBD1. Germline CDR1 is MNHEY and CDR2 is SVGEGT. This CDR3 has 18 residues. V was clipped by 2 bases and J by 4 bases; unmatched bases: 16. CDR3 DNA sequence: TGTGCCAGCAGTTACACCGACAGGGAAGAGCCTCCTGGCACTGAAGCTTTCTTT. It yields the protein CASSYTDREEPPGTEAFF.

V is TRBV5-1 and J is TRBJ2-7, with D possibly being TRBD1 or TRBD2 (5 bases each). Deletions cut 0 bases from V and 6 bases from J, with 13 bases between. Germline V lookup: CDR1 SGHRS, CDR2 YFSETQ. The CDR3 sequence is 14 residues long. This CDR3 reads CASSLVGTVGEQYF. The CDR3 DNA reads TGCGCCAGCAGCTTGGTTGGGACCGTCGGCGAGCAGTACTTC.

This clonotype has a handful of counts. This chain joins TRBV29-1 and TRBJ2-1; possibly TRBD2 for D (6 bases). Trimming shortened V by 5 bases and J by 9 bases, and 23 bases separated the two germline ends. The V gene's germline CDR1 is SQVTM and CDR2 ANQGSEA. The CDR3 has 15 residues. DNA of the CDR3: TGCAGCGTTTTTGGGTTGGGGAGGCCCCCCGGTGAGCAGTTCTTC. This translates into CSVFGLGRPPGEQFF.